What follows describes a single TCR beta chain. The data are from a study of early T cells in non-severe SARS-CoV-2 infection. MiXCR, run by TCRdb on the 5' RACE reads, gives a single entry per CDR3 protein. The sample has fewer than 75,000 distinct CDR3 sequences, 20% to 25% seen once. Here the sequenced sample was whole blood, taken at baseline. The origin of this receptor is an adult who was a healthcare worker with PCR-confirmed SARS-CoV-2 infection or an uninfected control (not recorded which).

CDR3 in amino acids: CASSEGGAGNIQYF. DNA for the CDR3: TGTGCCAGCAGTGAAGGGGGGGCCGGGAACATTCAGTACTTC. V usage is TRBV2 and J usage is TRBJ2-4; D possibly matches TRBD1 or TRBD2 (6 bases each). The CDR3 is 14 residues long. V gave up 1 base and J gave up 7 bases, with 11 bases separating them. Germline V lookup: CDR1 SNHLY, CDR2 FYNNEI.